A single sample is the source of the 19 T cell receptor beta chains below, sequenced in a study of blood T cell repertoires in COVID-19. Method: immunoSEQ multiplex PCR; TCRdb's copy keeps in-frame clones and lacks some. Among around 140,000 clones, around 89% were seen once, and the ten largest hold more than 15%. The specimen was peripheral blood. The receptors come from a man between 50 and 59 years old with active or convalescent COVID-19.

The chain uses TRBV18 and TRBJ2-3; D perhaps matches TRBD1 (6 bases). V was pared by 2 bases and J by 2 bases, with 11 bases between. The CDR3 sequence is 15 residues long. CDR1 and CDR2 (germline): KGHSH, LQKENI. In DNA form, the CDR3 reads TGTGCCAGCTCACCAACGACAGGCGTCACAGATACGCAGTATTTT. Encoded protein: CASSPTTGVTDTQYF. Complete variable domain (other parts from reference TRBV18 and TRBJ2-3): NAGVMQNPRHLVRRRGQEARLRCSPMKGHSHVYWYRQLPEEGLKFMVYLQKENIIDESGMPKERFSAEFPKEGPSILRIQQVVRGDSAAYFCASSPTTGVTDTQYFGPGTRLTVL.

The chain carries TRBV6-6 and TRBJ2-1; the match to TRBD2 covers 10 bases. J gave up 7 bases and V 4 bases, and 4 bases lay outside the gene matches. Germline CDR1 reads MNHNY; CDR2 reads SVGAGI (reference sequence). This CDR3 comprises 14 residues. In nucleotides, the CDR3 is TGTGCCAGCAGTTCCAGCGGGGGGGTGAATGAGCAGTTCTTC. Translating gives CASSSSGGVNEQFF.

This sequence joins TRBV7-9 and TRBJ1-4; TRBD1 might be the D (5 bases). Germline CDR1 is SEHNR and CDR2 is FQNEAQ (reference sequence). V lost 4 bases to trimming and J lost 5 bases, with 14 bases between them. This CDR3 is built from 15 residues. The CDR3 nucleotides are TGTGCCAGCAGCTCGGACACGATCAGGAATGAAAAACTGTTTTTT. Translating gives CASSSDTIRNEKLFF.

This chain links TRBV24-1 with TRBJ1-5; D unresolved. The germline V and J ends were trimmed by 0 bases and 3 bases, with 14 bases remaining between them. Germline V gene sequence: CDR1 KGHDR, CDR2 SFDVKD. CDR3 length equals 17 residues. For the CDR3, the DNA is TGTGCCACCAGTGATTTGCATTTGTCGGGTACCAATCAGCCCCAGCATTTT. Amino acids: CATSDLHLSGTNQPQHF.

The chain recombines TRBV2 with TRBJ1-2, with TRBD1 as a possible D gene (5 bases). CDR3 length: 12 residues. Germline loops: CDR1 SNHLY, CDR2 FYNNEI. V was shortened by 8 bases and J by 6 bases, with 13 bases between the two germline ends. The CDR3, as DNA: TGTGCCAGCTGGGATCAGGACAATGGCTACACCTTC. The encoded protein is CASWDQDNGYTF.

The V call is TRBV24-1, the J call TRBJ1-5; maybe TRBD1 (6 bases). Germline-derived CDR1 and CDR2 are KGHDR and SFDVKD. Deletions cut 2 bases from V and 3 bases from J, with 13 bases between. The CDR3 is 16 residues long. This CDR3 reads CATSDSQGTVNQPQHF. In DNA form, the CDR3 reads TGTGCCACCAGTGATTCCCAGGGGACGGTCAATCAGCCCCAGCATTTT.

This chain joins TRBV6-5 and TRBJ2-1, with TRBD1 as a possible D gene (5 bases). The germline V gene encodes CDR1 MNHEY and CDR2 SVGAGI. The CDR3 consists of 15 residues. The V end lost 6 bases, the J end lost 0 bases, and 12 bases lay between the germline ends. The CDR3: CASRRTTSSYNEQFF. The CDR3 DNA is TGTGCCAGCAGGAGGACAACGAGCTCCTACAATGAGCAGTTCTTC.

The chain carries TRBV2 and TRBJ2-3; tentative D call: TRBD2 (6 bases). The CDR3 consists of 14 residues. Trimming cost V 10 bases and J 2 bases, with 16 bases left between them. From germline, CDR1 is SNHLY and CDR2 FYNNEI. The DNA for the CDR3 is TGTGCCAACCTCCCGGGACTCCACACAGATACGCAGTATTTT. This translates into CANLPGLHTDTQYF.

This sequence joins TRBV11-2 and TRBJ2-7, with D unresolved. The V gene lost 1 base and the J gene lost 2 bases, with 15 bases spanning the gap. This CDR3 has 16 residues. Germline V CDR1 and CDR2: SGHAT, FQNNGV. The DNA of the CDR3 is TGTGCCAGCAGCTTAGGTCTGGGCGAACGGCCCTACGAGCAGTACTTC. Translation: CASSLGLGERPYEQYF. The whole variable domain, remainder taken from reference TRBV11-2 and TRBJ2-7, is EAGVAQSPRYKIIEKRQSVAFWCNPISGHATLYWYQQILGQGPKLLIQFQNNGVVDDSQLPKDRFSAERLKGVDSTLKIQPAKLEDSAVYLCASSLGLGERPYEQYFGPGTRLTVT.

The chain links TRBV24-1 to TRBJ2-1; 9 bases agree with TRBD2. The CDR3 runs 15 residues. J lost 5 bases, V lost 9 bases, and 10 bases had no gene match. CDR1 and CDR2 from the germline V gene are KGHDR and SFDVKD. The DNA of the CDR3 is TGTGCCACCGGCCTGGGCGGGAGGGCCGACAATGAGCAGTTCTTC. Translated, it gives CATGLGGRADNEQFF.

CDR3 sequence reads: CAWSDRSHSPLHF. The CDR3 DNA follows: TGTGCCTGGTCCGACAGGAGCCATTCACCCCTCCACTTT. The chain carries TRBV30 and TRBJ1-6; D perhaps matches TRBD1 (6 bases). Trimming removed 5 bases from V and 8 bases from J, with 13 bases in between. This CDR3 is 13 amino acids long. Germline V gene data show CDR1 as GTSNPN and CDR2 as SVGIG (reference sequence).

This clone was seen once. The chain combines TRBV6-2 or TRBV6-3 with TRBJ1-3; 7 nucleotides align to TRBD1. J gave up 0 bases and V 5 bases, and 10 bases lay outside the gene matches. This CDR3 has 17 residues. The V gene's germline CDR1 is MNHEY and CDR2 SVGEGT. The CDR3 DNA reads as TGTGCCAGCAGTCGGTCGGGACAGATGAGCTCTGGAAACACCATATATTTT. Amino acids: CASSRSGQMSSGNTIYF.

This clone showed up just a few times. The chain combines TRBV6-5 with TRBJ1-3; a possible D gene is TRBD1 (5 bases). CDR1 and CDR2 (germline): MNHEY, SVGAGI. With 8 bases removed from V and 4 bases from J, the gap between germline ends came to 12 bases. The CDR3 totals 13 residues. This chain's CDR3 is CASVRGGGNTIYF. The CDR3 DNA is TGTGCCAGCGTAAGGGGTGGCGGAAACACCATATATTTT.

J is TRBJ2-7 and V is TRBV10-1; 9 bases are shared with TRBD2. Trimming cost V 2 bases and J 2 bases; bases outside gene matches: 10. The CDR3 totals 17 residues. Germline-derived CDR1 and CDR2 are WNHNN and SYGVQD (reference sequence). Written as DNA, the CDR3 is TGCGCCAGCAGTGAGCCTCACCGTAGCGGGGGAACCTACGAGCAGTACTTC. Translated, it gives CASSEPHRSGGTYEQYF.

The V and J genes are TRBV7-8 and TRBJ1-1; TRBD1 matches at 11 bases. The V segment lost 4 bases and the J segment 3 bases; nucleotides outside the gene matches: 1. The CDR3 contains 14 residues. Germline CDR1 is SGHVS and CDR2 is FQNEAQ. The CDR3 sequence is CASSWDRGDTEAFF. CDR3 coding DNA: TGTGCCAGCAGCTGGGACAGGGGGGACACTGAAGCTTTCTTT.

The chain has TRBV7-2 and TRBJ2-5; 10 bases match TRBD1. After removal of 0 bases from V and 1 base from J, the junction contained 2 bases not matched to a gene. Germline assignment: CDR1 SGHTA and CDR2 FQGNSA. This CDR3 region has 16 residues. CDR3 DNA: TGTGCCAGCAGCTTAGCTGGGACAGGGGTCCAAGAGACCCAGTACTTC. It translates to CASSLAGTGVQETQYF.

The chain carries TRBV6-2 or TRBV6-3 and TRBJ2-7; 9 nucleotides line up with TRBD1. This CDR3 comprises 15 residues. V shed 1 base and J 3 bases; nucleotides not matched to a gene: 4. Germline loops: CDR1 MNHEY, CDR2 SVGEGT. The CDR3 loop is CASSYWTGAGYEQYF. CDR3 sequence (DNA): TGTGCCAGCAGTTACTGGACAGGGGCGGGCTACGAGCAGTACTTC.

This sequence joins TRBV7-2 and TRBJ2-5; 9 bases map to TRBD2. Trimming at V came to 5 bases and at J to 3 bases, leaving 1 base not matched to a gene. CDR1 SGHTA and CDR2 FQGNSA come from the germline V gene. This CDR3 comprises 13 residues. CDR3 sequence: CASSRLAEETQYF. For the CDR3, the DNA is TGTGCCAGCAGCCGACTAGCGGAAGAGACCCAGTACTTC.

V gene TRBV11-2 combines with J gene TRBJ1-1; perhaps TRBD1 as D (6 bases). Germline V gives CDR1 SGHAT, CDR2 FQNNGV. CDR3 length: 14 amino acids. The ends were cut back, 3 bases at V and 4 bases at J, with 12 bases in the middle. CDR3 residues: CASSFTGLGTEAFF. CDR3 nucleotides: TGTGCCAGCAGCTTCACAGGGTTAGGCACTGAAGCTTTCTTT.